The sequence of this T cell receptor (beta chain) was determined in a study of CD8+ T cells in alopecia areata. Study conclusions and caveats: Tofacitinib delivered significant drops in scalp clonality and in expanded CD8+ clones among the top 100. Across lesional scalp, and particularly alopecia totalis/universalis, clonality surpassed that of normal scalp.

The sample holds a few counts of this clone. Antigen: not known. CDR1 GTSNPN and CDR2 SVGIG come from the germline V gene (reference sequence). Trimming cost V 0 bases and J 2 bases, with 17 bases left between them. The CDR3 runs 17 residues. Stated treatment: oral pan-JAK inhibitor, 5-10 mg twice daily. Lesional scalp punch biopsies and peripheral blood came from alopecia areata patients. In each case, RNA was isolated and then reverse transcribed into cDNA as the sequencing template. Generated by immunoSEQ multiplex PCR, the TCRdb table keeps only in-frame clones and is missing some. The top ten clones hold more than 5.5% of a sample with over 150,000 clones, about 62% of them seen once.

The source material was CD4+ T cells sorted from blood, sampled at week 24, from a patient treated with tofacitinib. The genes are TRBV30 and TRBJ1-5; D possibly corresponds to TRBD1 (6 bases). This TCR was sampled from a human donor with alopecia areata. The chain's CDR3 is CAWSVQRGSIGNQPQHF. CDR3 nucleotides: TGTGCCTGGAGTGTACAAAGGGGGAGTATAGGCAATCAGCCCCAGCATTTT.